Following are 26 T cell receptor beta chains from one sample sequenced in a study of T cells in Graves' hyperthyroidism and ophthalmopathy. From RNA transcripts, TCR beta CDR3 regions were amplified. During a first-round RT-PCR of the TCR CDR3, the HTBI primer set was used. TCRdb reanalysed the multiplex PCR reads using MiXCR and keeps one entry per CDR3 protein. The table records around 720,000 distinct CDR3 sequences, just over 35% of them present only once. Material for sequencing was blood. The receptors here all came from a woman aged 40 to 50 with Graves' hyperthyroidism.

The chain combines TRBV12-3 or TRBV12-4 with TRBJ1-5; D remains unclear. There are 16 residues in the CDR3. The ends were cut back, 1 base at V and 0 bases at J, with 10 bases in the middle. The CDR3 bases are TGTGCCAGCAGTTTAGATGGGCATTATAGCAATCAGCCCCAGCATTTT. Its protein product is CASSLDGHYSNQPQHF.

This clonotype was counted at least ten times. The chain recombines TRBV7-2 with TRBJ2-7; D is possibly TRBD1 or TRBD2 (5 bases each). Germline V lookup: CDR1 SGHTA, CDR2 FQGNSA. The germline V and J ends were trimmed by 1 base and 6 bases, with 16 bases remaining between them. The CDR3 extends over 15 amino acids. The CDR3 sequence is CASSLGSGTALEQYF. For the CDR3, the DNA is TGTGCCAGCAGCTTAGGTTCGGGGACGGCCCTCGAGCAGTACTTC.

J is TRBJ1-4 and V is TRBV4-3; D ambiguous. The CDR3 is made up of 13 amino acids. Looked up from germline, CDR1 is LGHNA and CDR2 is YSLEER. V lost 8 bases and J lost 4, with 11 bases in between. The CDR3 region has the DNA TGCGCCAGCCACCGGGCCGTTAATGAAAAACTGTTTTTT. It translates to CASHRAVNEKLFF.

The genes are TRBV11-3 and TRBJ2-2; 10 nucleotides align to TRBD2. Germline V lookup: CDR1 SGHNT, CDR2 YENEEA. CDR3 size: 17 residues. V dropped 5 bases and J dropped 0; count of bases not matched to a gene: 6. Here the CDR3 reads CASSLTLAGPNTGELFF. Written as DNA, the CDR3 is TGTGCCAGCAGCCTAACACTAGCGGGGCCGAACACCGGGGAGCTGTTTTTT.

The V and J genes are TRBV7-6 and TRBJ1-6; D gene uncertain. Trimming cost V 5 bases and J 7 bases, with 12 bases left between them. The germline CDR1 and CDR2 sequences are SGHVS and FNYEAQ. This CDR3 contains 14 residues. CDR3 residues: CASSPEDLNSPLHF. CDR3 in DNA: TGTGCCAGCAGCCCGGAGGACCTGAATTCACCCCTCCACTTT.

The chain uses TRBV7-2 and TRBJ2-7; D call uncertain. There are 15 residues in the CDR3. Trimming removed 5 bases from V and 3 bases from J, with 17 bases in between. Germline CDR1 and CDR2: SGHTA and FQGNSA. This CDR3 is CASSPALGPHYEQYF. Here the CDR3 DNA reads TGTGCCAGCAGCCCGGCCTTAGGACCCCACTACGAGCAGTACTTC. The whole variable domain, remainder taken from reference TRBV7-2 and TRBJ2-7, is GAGVSQSPSNKVTEKGKDVELRCDPISGHTALYWYRQSLGQGLEFLIYFQGNSAPDKSGLPSDRFSAERTGGSVSTLTIQRTQQEDSAVYLCASSPALGPHYEQYFGPGTRLTVT.

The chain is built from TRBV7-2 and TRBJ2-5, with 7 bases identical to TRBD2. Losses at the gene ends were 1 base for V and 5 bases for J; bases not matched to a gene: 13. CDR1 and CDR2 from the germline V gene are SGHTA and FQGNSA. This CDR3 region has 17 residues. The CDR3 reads CASSLVSWGGFQETQYF. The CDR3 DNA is TGTGCCAGCAGCTTAGTCAGTTGGGGGGGATTTCAGGAGACCCAGTACTTC.

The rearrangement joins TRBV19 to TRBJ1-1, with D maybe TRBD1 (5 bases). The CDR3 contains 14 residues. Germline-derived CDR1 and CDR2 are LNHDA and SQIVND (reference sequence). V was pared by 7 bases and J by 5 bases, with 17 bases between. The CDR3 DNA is TGTGCCAGTATCATCCGGAGTGGGGGGACTGAAGCTTTCTTT. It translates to CASIIRSGGTEAFF.

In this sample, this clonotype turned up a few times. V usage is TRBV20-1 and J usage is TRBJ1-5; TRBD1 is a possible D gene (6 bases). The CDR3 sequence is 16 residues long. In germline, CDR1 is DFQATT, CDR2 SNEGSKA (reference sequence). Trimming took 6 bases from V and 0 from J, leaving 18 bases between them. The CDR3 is CSAGGGRVYSNQPQHF. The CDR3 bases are TGCAGTGCCGGGGGGGGCAGGGTTTATAGCAATCAGCCCCAGCATTTT.

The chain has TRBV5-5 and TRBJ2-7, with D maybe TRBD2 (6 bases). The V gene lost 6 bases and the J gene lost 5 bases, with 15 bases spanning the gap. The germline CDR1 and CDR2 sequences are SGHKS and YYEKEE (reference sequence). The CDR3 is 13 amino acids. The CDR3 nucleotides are TGTGCCAGCACCTTTGGGGGGTCCCACGAGCAGTACTTC. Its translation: CASTFGGSHEQYF.

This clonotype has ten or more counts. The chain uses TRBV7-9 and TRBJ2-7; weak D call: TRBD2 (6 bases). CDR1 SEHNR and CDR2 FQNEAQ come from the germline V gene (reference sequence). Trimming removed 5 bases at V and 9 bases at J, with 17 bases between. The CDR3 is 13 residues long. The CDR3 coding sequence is TGTGCCAGCAGCCCGACCTCGGGGGAAGGGCAGTACTTC. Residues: CASSPTSGEGQYF.

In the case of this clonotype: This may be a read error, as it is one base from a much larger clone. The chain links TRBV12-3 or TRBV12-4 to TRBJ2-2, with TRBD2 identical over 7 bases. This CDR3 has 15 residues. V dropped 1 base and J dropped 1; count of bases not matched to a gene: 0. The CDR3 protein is CASSLGEGNTGELFF. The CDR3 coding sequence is TGTGCCAGCAGTTTAGGGGAGGGGAACACCGGGGAGCTGTTTTTT.

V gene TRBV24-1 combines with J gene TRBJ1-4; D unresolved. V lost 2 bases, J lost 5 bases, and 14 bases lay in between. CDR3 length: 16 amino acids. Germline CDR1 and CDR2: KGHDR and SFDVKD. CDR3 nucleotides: TGTGCCACCAGTGATTCCAGCGGGAGGCACAATGAAAAACTGTTTTTT. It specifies CATSDSSGRHNEKLFF.

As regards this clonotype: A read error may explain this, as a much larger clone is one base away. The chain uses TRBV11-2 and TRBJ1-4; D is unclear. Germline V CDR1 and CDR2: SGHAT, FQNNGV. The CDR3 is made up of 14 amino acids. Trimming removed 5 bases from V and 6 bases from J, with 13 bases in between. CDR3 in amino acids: CASSQSYPDEKLFF. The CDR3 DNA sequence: TGTGCCAGCAGCCAGTCCTACCCAGATGAAAAACTGTTTTTT.

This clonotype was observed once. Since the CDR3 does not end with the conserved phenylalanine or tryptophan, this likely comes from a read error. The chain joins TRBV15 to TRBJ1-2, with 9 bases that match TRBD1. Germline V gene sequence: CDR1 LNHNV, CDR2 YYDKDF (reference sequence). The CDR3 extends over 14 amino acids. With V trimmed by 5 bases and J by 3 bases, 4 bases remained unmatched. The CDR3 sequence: CATSLRTGDYGYTL. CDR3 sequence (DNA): TGTGCCACCAGCTTACGGACAGGGGACTATGGCTACACCCTC.

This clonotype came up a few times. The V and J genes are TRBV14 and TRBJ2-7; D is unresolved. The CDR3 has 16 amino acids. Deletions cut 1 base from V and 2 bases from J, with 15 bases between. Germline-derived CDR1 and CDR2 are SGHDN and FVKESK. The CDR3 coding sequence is TGTGCCAGCAGCCAAGGTCTCCTTTTGCCGGCCTACGAGCAGTACTTC. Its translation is CASSQGLLLPAYEQYF.

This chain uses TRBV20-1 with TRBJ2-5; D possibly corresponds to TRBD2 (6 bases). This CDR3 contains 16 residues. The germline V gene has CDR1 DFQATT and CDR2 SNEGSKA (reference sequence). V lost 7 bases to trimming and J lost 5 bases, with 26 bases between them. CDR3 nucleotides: TGCAGTGTTCAACGAGGCCCTAGCGTGGCAACGGAGACCCAGTACTTC. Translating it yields CSVQRGPSVATETQYF.

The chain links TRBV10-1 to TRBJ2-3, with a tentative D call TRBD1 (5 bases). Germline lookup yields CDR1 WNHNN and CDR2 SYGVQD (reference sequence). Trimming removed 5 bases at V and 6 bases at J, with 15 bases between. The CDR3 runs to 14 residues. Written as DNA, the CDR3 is TGCGCCAGCAGTTCGCGACAGCCCACGGATACGCAGTATTTT. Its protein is CASSSRQPTDTQYF.

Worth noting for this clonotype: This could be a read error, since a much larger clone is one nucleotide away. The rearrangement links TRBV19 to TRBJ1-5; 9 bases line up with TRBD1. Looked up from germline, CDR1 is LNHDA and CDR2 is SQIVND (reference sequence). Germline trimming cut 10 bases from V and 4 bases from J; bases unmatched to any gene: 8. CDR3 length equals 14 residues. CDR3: CANRLDRGNQPQHF. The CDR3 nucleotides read TGTGCCAATAGATTAGACAGGGGGAATCAGCCCCAGCATTTT. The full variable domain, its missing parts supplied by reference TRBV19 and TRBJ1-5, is DGGITQSPKYLFRKEGQNVTLSCEQNLNHDAMYWYRQDPGQGLRLIYYSQIVNDFQKGDIAEGYSVSREKKESFPLTVTSAQKNPTAFYLCANRLDRGNQPQHFGDGTRLSIL.

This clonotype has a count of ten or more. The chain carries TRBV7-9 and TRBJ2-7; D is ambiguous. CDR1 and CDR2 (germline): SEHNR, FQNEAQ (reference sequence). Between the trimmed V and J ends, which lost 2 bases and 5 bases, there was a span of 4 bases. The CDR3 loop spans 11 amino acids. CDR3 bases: TGTGCCAGCAGCTTAAAAAACGAGCAGTACTTC. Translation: CASSLKNEQYF.

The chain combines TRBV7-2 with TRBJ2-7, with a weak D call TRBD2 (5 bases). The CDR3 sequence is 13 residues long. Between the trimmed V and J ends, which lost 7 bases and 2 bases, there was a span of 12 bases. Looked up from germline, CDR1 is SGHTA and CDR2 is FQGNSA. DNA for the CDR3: TGTGCCAGCAACCTAGCTGGGACCTACGAGCAGTACTTC. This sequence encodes CASNLAGTYEQYF.

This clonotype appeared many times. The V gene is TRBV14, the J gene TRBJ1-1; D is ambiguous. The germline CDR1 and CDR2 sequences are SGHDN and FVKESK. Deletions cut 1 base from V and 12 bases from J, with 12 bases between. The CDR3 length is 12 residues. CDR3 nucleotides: TGTGCCAGCAGCCAAGTGTGGGCGAAGCCTTTCTTT. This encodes CASSQVWAKPFF. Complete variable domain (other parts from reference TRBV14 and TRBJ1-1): EAGVTQFPSHSVIEKGQTVTLRCDPISGHDNLYWYRRVMGKEIKFLLHFVKESKQDESGMPNNRFLAERTGGTYSTLKVQPAELEDSGVYFCASSQVWAKPFFGQGTRLTVV.

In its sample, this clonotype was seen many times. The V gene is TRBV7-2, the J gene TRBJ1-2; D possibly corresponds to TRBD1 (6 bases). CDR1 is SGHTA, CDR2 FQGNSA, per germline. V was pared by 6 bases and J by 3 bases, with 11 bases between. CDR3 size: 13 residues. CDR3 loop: CASRFSGDYGYTF. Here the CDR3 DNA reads TGTGCCAGCAGATTCTCAGGGGACTATGGCTACACCTTC.

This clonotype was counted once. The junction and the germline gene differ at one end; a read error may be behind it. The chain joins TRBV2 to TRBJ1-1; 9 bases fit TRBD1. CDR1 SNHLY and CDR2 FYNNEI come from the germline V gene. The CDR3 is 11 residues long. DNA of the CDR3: TGTGCCAGCAGTAGGGGACAGGGATTTATGTTT. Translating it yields CASSRGQGFMF.

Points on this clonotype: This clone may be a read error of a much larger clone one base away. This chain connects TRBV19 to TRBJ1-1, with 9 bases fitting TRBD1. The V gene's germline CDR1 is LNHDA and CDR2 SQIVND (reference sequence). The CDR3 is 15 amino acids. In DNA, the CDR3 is TGTGCCTGGAGCCCGATAACGACAGGGGGGACTGAAGCTCTCTTT. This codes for CAWSPITTGGTEALF.

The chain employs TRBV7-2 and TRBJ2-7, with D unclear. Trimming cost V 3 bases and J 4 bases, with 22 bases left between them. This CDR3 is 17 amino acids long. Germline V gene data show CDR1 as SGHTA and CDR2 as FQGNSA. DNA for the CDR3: TGTGCCAGCAGCTTGTCGGCCTCAAAGTCTCTGCGTTACGAGCAGTACTTC. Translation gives CASSLSASKSLRYEQYF.